One and the same sample provided the 17 T cell receptor beta chains below, sequenced in a study of blood T cell repertoires in COVID-19. Profiled with immunoSEQ multiplex PCR; TCRdb holds only in-frame clones, not every one. The sample holds fewer than 250,000 clones, 85% to 95% seen once. Sample: peripheral blood. The receptors stem from a young man with COVID-19, enrolled during active disease.

As for this clone: Other DNA sequences in the same sample also yield this CDR3. The chain combines TRBV7-9 with TRBJ1-1; no definite D call. The CDR3 contains 14 residues. Trimming removed 3 bases at V and 1 base at J, with 9 bases between. The germline CDR1 and CDR2 sequences are SEHNR and FQNEAQ (reference sequence). The chain's CDR3 is CASSLETANTEAFF. In DNA, the CDR3 is TGTGCCAGCAGCTTGGAGACGGCGAACACTGAAGCTTTCTTT.

The CDR3 protein is CASSIVGGNQPQHF. The CDR3 DNA sequence: TGTGCCAGTAGTATAGTCGGAGGGAATCAGCCCCAGCATTTT. The chain joins TRBV19 to TRBJ1-5; unclear D gene. Germline lookup yields CDR1 LNHDA and CDR2 SQIVND (reference sequence). CDR3 length equals 14 residues. V gave up 1 base and J gave up 4 bases, with 8 bases separating them.

The V gene is TRBV2, the J gene TRBJ1-3, with TRBD1 as a possible D gene (6 bases). The CDR3 loop spans 13 amino acids. V was pared by 4 bases and J by 3 bases, with 7 bases between. CDR1 is SNHLY and CDR2 is FYNNEI in the germline V gene. DNA of the CDR3: TGTGCCAGCAGTGCAGGGGATGGAAACACCATATATTTT. Translating it yields CASSAGDGNTIYF.

V gene TRBV4-1 combines with J gene TRBJ1-5; D perhaps matches TRBD1 (6 bases). Germline-derived CDR1 and CDR2 are MGHRA and YSYEKL. This CDR3 has 13 residues. V dropped 3 bases and J dropped 5 bases, with 8 bases sitting between them. CDR3 DNA sequence: TGCGCCAGCAGCCAGGACAGTTATCAGCCCCAGCATTTT. This gives the protein CASSQDSYQPQHF.

The gene calls are TRBV11-3 and TRBJ2-3; perhaps TRBD2 as D (6 bases). V shed 1 base and J shed 4 bases, with 12 bases lying between them. Germline loops: CDR1 SGHNT, CDR2 YENEEA. CDR3 length equals 15 residues. The CDR3 protein is CASSLGRGGADTQYF. The CDR3 DNA reads TGTGCCAGCAGCTTAGGTAGGGGAGGCGCAGATACGCAGTATTTT.

This chain links TRBV4-1 with TRBJ2-7; D is unresolved. Deletions cut 0 bases from V and 1 base from J, with 7 bases between. CDR1 and CDR2 (germline): MGHRA, YSYEKL. The CDR3 is 14 amino acids. CDR3 sequence reads: CASSQDLRSYEQYF. The CDR3 bases are TGCGCCAGCAGCCAAGATTTGCGGTCCTACGAGCAGTACTTC.

The rearrangement links TRBV2 to TRBJ2-1; the D is unclear. Trimming stripped 4 bases from V and 8 bases from J, with 9 bases between. The CDR3 runs 12 residues. CDR1 and CDR2 (germline): SNHLY, FYNNEI. The CDR3 nucleotides read TGTGCCAGCAGTGCCAGTCTCCATGAGCAGTTCTTC. Translated, it gives CASSASLHEQFF.

V and J are TRBV6-5 and TRBJ1-2; 7 bases are a match to TRBD1. V trimming: 6 bases; J trimming: 4 bases; junction bases outside the gene matches: 8. This CDR3 contains 14 residues. Germline V gives CDR1 MNHEY, CDR2 SVGAGI. CDR3 DNA: TGTGCCAGCAGCCCCGACAGGGTGGTCTATGGCTACACCTTC. This translates into CASSPDRVVYGYTF.

The chain has TRBV5-1 and TRBJ2-7; possible D gene TRBD1, 5 bases. Trimming left V 0 bases short and J 3 bases short, with 13 bases between. CDR1 and CDR2 from the germline V gene are SGHRS and YFSETQ. This CDR3 is 15 amino acids long. CDR3 in DNA: TGCGCCAGCAGCTTGGCGCCAGGGCCTTTCTACGAGCAGTACTTC. It yields the protein CASSLAPGPFYEQYF.

V usage is TRBV19 and J usage is TRBJ1-5, with TRBD1 matching 7 bases. The CDR3 extends over 15 amino acids. Germline CDR1 LNHDA, CDR2 SQIVND (reference sequence). The trim removed 6 bases at V and 4 bases at J, leaving 9 bases unmatched. This CDR3 is CASRYDRAGNQPQHF. CDR3 nucleotide sequence: TGTGCCAGTAGGTACGACAGGGCTGGGAATCAGCCCCAGCATTTT.

In its sample, this clone was seen once. The chain couples TRBV28 to TRBJ2-3; possibly TRBD2 for D (6 bases). The V gene lost 6 bases and the J gene lost 2 bases, with 12 bases spanning the gap. This CDR3 spans 14 amino acids. The germline CDR1 and CDR2 sequences are MDHEN and SYDVKM. Here the CDR3 DNA reads TGTGCCAGCAGACTCGGACTATTCACAGATACGCAGTATTTT. Translated: CASRLGLFTDTQYF.

This clone was detected only once. The V and J genes are TRBV5-1 and TRBJ1-1; no clear D. Trimming pared 5 bases from V and 0 bases from J, leaving 14 bases between. This CDR3 contains 15 residues. Germline V gene sequence: CDR1 SGHRS, CDR2 YFSETQ. The CDR3 region has the DNA TGCGCCAGCAGACGAGGGTCAATAGTGAACACTGAAGCTTTCTTT. It translates to CASRRGSIVNTEAFF.

CDR3 DNA sequence: TGTGCCATCAGGGCATCGGACAGCAGCACAGATACGCAGTATTTT. This encodes CAIRASDSSTDTQYF. V is TRBV10-3 and J is TRBJ2-3; possible D gene TRBD1, 6 bases. This CDR3 has 15 residues. Germline V lookup: CDR1 ENHRY, CDR2 SYGVKD. Trimming removed 6 bases from V and 0 bases from J, with 13 bases in between.

The chain uses TRBV5-4 and TRBJ1-1; TRBD1 is a possible D gene (6 bases). V was cut by 4 bases and J by 3 bases, with 16 bases left in between. This CDR3 is 15 amino acids long. Germline CDR1 is SGHNT and CDR2 is YYREEE (reference sequence). CDR3 bases: TGTGCCAGCAGCCAGCGAGGGACATTGCACACTGAAGCTTTCTTT. It yields the protein CASSQRGTLHTEAFF.

This clone has a handful of counts. The chain recombines TRBV6-2 or TRBV6-3 with TRBJ2-1; D call uncertain. Trimming stripped 5 bases from V and 3 bases from J, with 17 bases between. CDR1 and CDR2 from the germline V gene are MNHEY and SVGEGT. This CDR3 spans 16 amino acids. This CDR3 is CASSDSVGSIYNEQFF. The CDR3 bases are TGTGCCAGCAGTGATTCGGTGGGCTCAATCTACAATGAGCAGTTCTTC.

The rearrangement uses TRBV9 and TRBJ2-1; TRBD2 is a possible D gene (7 bases). This CDR3 comprises 16 residues. Germline-derived CDR1 and CDR2 are SGDLS and YYNGEE. V lost 4 bases, J lost 3 bases, and 17 bases lay in between. The CDR3 protein is CASSPHGRGDYNEQFF. The CDR3 DNA follows: TGTGCCAGCAGCCCCCATGGGAGGGGGGACTACAATGAGCAGTTCTTC. The variable domain in full, with the rest retrieved from reference TRBV9 and TRBJ2-1, is DSGVTQTPKHLITATGQRVTLRCSPRSGDLSVYWYQQSLDQGLQFLIQYYNGEERAKGNILERFSAQQFPDLHSELNLSSLELGDSALYFCASSPHGRGDYNEQFFGPGTRLTVL.

The chain recombines TRBV18 with TRBJ2-1; D perhaps matches TRBD1 (5 bases). Germline V gene sequence: CDR1 KGHSH, CDR2 LQKENI. This CDR3 has 11 amino acids. With 4 bases removed from V and 9 bases from J, the gap between germline ends came to 7 bases. In DNA, the CDR3 is TGTGCCAGCTCACACCAGGGTGAGCAGTTCTTC. Translating gives CASSHQGEQFF. Drawing the rest from reference TRBV18 and TRBJ2-1, the complete variable domain is NAGVMQNPRHLVRRRGQEARLRCSPMKGHSHVYWYRQLPEEGLKFMVYLQKENIIDESGMPKERFSAEFPKEGPSILRIQQVVRGDSAAYFCASSHQGEQFFGPGTRLTVL.